These T cell receptor beta chains were read from a single sample in a study of identical twins. TCRdb reanalysed the 5' RACE reads using MiXCR and keeps one entry per CDR3 protein. Of about 920,000 distinct CDR3 sequences in the sample, roughly an eighth were seen once. These data are also associated with another study on yellow fever vaccine responses in identical twins.

Material for sequencing was PBMCs. The receptor source for this set is a woman under 30 in good health. Each CDR3 is given without its conserved first and last residue. The D gene is left open where the match is weak.

J	V	D	CDR3
TRBJ2-7	TRBV7-9	NA	ASSSKVATYEQY
TRBJ2-2	TRBV6-1	NA	ASSGTANTGELF
TRBJ2-5	TRBV20-1	NA	SADQGETQY
TRBJ1-1	TRBV15	TRBD1	ATSRTRLDRVNTEAF
TRBJ2-3	TRBV12-3/TRBV12-4	NA	ASSSTSHTQY
TRBJ2-3	TRBV4-2	TRBD2	ASSQFAGGSTDTQY
TRBJ1-2	TRBV2	NA	ASTGPFDYGYT
TRBJ2-7	TRBV5-1	NA	ASSLSTESYEQY
TRBJ1-6	TRBV6-4	NA	ASSDSGSSAPLH
TRBJ1-6	TRBV5-1	NA	ASSLGGVRYNSPLH
TRBJ2-7	TRBV11-3	TRBD2	ASSLEVAGGPGEQY
TRBJ2-5	TRBV7-9	NA	ASSPTGDLGQY
TRBJ2-7	TRBV1	NA	TSSQDYPVSGDRVEQY
TRBJ1-1	TRBV5-1	NA	ASSFLGERTEAF
TRBJ2-7	TRBV5-1	TRBD1	ASSLGGAKPGTGQYYEQY
TRBJ2-1	TRBV2	NA	ASRVEGAVQF
TRBJ2-7	TRBV27	NA	ASSLGEGGSYEQY
TRBJ2-1	TRBV7-3	NA	ASSGTGGNNEQF
TRBJ2-6	TRBV6-5	NA	ASATGANVLT
TRBJ1-1	TRBV4-1	NA	ASSVQQVVNTEAF
TRBJ2-7	TRBV7-3	NA	ASSLSGRSSYEQY
TRBJ2-5	TRBV29-1	NA	GAWGLQETEY
TRBJ2-1	TRBV12-3/TRBV12-4	TRBD2	ASSVAGHTYNEQF
TRBJ2-5	TRBV4-1	TRBD2	ASSQGTSGGPRETQY
TRBJ2-5	TRBV6-5	NA	ASSYSRMGQTQY
TRBJ2-5	TRBV5-1	NA	ASSLARPPETQY
TRBJ2-1	TRBV6-1	TRBD2	ASSAPPGTSGTSYNEQF